This T cell receptor beta chain derives from a study of blood T cell repertoires in COVID-19. Study details: Material from acute and convalescent COVID-19 was sourced from the United States, Italy and Spain.

Original handling: Reference gene primer amplification gave estimated nucleated cell counts. Measured with immunoSEQ multiplex PCR; TCRdb has only the in-frame clones, and not every one. V and J calls and clone size are given by that table; D and trimming were obtained from the DNA. The data contain around 99,000 clones, over 65% of them singletons. CDR1 and CDR2 (germline): DFQATT, SNEGSKA (reference sequence). This CDR3 contains 10 residues. With 8 bases removed from V and 5 bases from J, the gap between germline ends came to 7 bases. The sequencing input was peripheral blood. The clonotype was recovered from a woman between 55 and 75 years old with acute or convalescent COVID-19. This rearrangement joins TRBV20-1 to TRBJ2-1, with a possible D match to TRBD2 (5 bases). Written as DNA, the CDR3 is TGCAGTACCGGGAACAATGAGCAGTTCTTC. Amino acids: CSTGNNEQFF.